Each of the 28 T cell receptor beta chains below was sequenced from the same sample in a study of CD8 T cells in ankylosing spondylitis. Their recognized antigens are unknown. Each CDR3 protein is one row after TCRdb ran MiXCR on the 5' RACE reads. The repertoire holds 700,000 or so distinct CDR3 sequences, with 19% as singletons. Study results and limitations: Blood of patients with ankylosing spondylitis appeared to be characterized by a TCR beta motif of eight highly homologous variants.

Sequencing used blood, either unsorted or a sorted T cell fraction (not recorded which). These receptors were taken from a male donor with ankylosing spondylitis.

The chain uses TRBV7-9 and TRBJ2-7, with 8 bases that match TRBD1. The CDR3 is made up of 12 amino acids. V shed 6 bases, J shed 11 bases, and the junction held 9 bases outside the gene matches. The germline V gene encodes CDR1 SEHNR and CDR2 FQNEAQ (reference sequence). The CDR3 DNA is TGTGCCAGCAGGTCTACAGGGGGAAAGGAGTACTTC. Its translation: CASRSTGGKEYF.

The gene calls are TRBV5-1 and TRBJ2-5; D unresolved. V dropped 0 bases and J dropped 10 bases, with 16 bases sitting between them. CDR1 and CDR2 (germline): SGHRS, YFSETQ. The CDR3 totals 14 residues. The CDR3 reads CASSLASGFGDQYF. In nucleotides, the CDR3 is TGCGCCAGCAGCTTGGCCTCTGGATTTGGGGACCAGTACTTC.

Regarding this clonotype: Sequence at one end of the junction differs from germline and may be a read error. The CDR3 reads CANTTTRPSLGTGELFF. CDR3 in DNA: TGTGCCAACACTACAACGAGACCCTCCCTTGGCACCGGGGAGTTGTTTTTT. The chain carries TRBV12-3 or TRBV12-4 and TRBJ2-2, with D possibly matching TRBD2 (5 bases). There are 17 residues in the CDR3.

The V call is TRBV6-2 or TRBV6-3, the J call TRBJ2-7; D possibly matches TRBD1 or TRBD2 (5 bases each). This CDR3 comprises 15 residues. CDR1 and CDR2 (germline): MNHEY, SVGEGT. V dropped 7 bases and J dropped 0 bases, with 16 bases sitting between them. DNA for the CDR3: TGTGCCAGCAAGGAAATCCGGGGCAGCTCCTACGAGCAGTACTTC. Translated: CASKEIRGSSYEQYF.

The J gene is TRBJ2-2, the V gene TRBV5-1, with 7 bases matching TRBD2. CDR3 size: 14 residues. The germline V gene has CDR1 SGHRS and CDR2 YFSETQ. After removal of 4 bases from V and 6 bases from J, the junction contained 6 bases not matched to a gene. CDR3 in DNA: TGCGCCAGCAGCCCGCGGGAGTTTCCCGGGGAGCTGTTTTTT. Translation gives CASSPREFPGELFF.

This clonotype was seen a handful of times. J is TRBJ2-6 and V is TRBV7-3; D is unresolved. The CDR3 runs to 16 residues. Trimming removed 5 bases from V and 1 base from J, with 12 bases in between. From germline, CDR1 is SGHTA and CDR2 FQGTGA. CDR3 residues: CASSPQGMSGANVLTF. In nucleotides, the CDR3 is TGTGCCAGCAGCCCCCAAGGTATGTCTGGGGCCAACGTCCTGACTTTC.

The rearrangement joins TRBV27 to TRBJ2-7; D not resolved. V lost 10 bases and J 4 bases, leaving 20 bases between the germline ends. Germline V CDR1 and CDR2: MNHEY, SMNVEV (reference sequence). CDR3 size: 14 residues. The CDR3 DNA follows: TGTGCCACCGCCCCCCAACAGAATCTTTACGAGCAGTACTTC. It specifies CATAPQQNLYEQYF.

The J gene is TRBJ2-3, the V gene TRBV3-1; possible D gene TRBD2, 6 bases. Per germline, CDR1 LGHDT and CDR2 YNNKEL (reference sequence). The CDR3 totals 18 residues. With 0 bases removed from V and 4 bases from J, the gap between germline ends came to 20 bases. This chain's CDR3 is CASSQDWAAGLIADTQYF. The CDR3, as DNA: TGTGCCAGCAGCCAAGATTGGGCCGCGGGGCTAATAGCAGATACGCAGTATTTT.

This clonotype came up once. This chain joins TRBV9 and TRBJ1-2, with D possibly TRBD1 on 5 matching bases. V was clipped by 4 bases and J by 0 bases, with 10 bases between them. The CDR3 covers 14 residues. The V gene's germline CDR1 is SGDLS and CDR2 YYNGEE. The CDR3 loop is CASSSIGANYGYTF. DNA for the CDR3: TGTGCCAGCAGCTCGATAGGGGCTAACTATGGCTACACCTTC.

In its sample, this clonotype was seen a few times. The chain carries TRBV5-4 and TRBJ1-1; 8 bases fit TRBD1. CDR1 SGHNT and CDR2 YYREEE come from the germline V gene (reference sequence). The CDR3 has 14 residues. V trimming: 4 bases; J trimming: 4 bases; junction bases outside the gene matches: 6. For the CDR3, the DNA is TGTGCCAGCAGCCCCTGGACAGGGTCCACTGAAGCTTTCTTT. It encodes CASSPWTGSTEAFF.

V gene TRBV5-1 combines with J gene TRBJ1-1, with no clear D. The CDR3 has 13 residues. V was trimmed by 1 base and J by 6 bases, leaving 10 bases between them. The V gene's germline CDR1 is SGHRS and CDR2 YFSETQ. The DNA of the CDR3 is TGCGCCAGCAGCTTGACCCCGGGCGCTGAAGCTTTCTTT. The encoded protein is CASSLTPGAEAFF.

This clonotype was found many times. The J gene is TRBJ2-1, the V gene TRBV10-3; maybe TRBD2 (5 bases). The V end was cut by 4 bases, the J end by 7 bases, with 17 bases between. Germline-derived CDR1 and CDR2 are ENHRY and SYGVKD. The length of the CDR3 is 15 residues. The CDR3 loop reads CAISARTEGGNEQFF. DNA of the CDR3: TGTGCCATCAGTGCCAGAACAGAAGGCGGGAATGAGCAGTTCTTC.

V usage is TRBV9 and J usage is TRBJ1-3; D gene uncertain. Trimming removed 0 bases at V and 8 bases at J, with 15 bases between. Germline CDR1 is SGDLS and CDR2 is YYNGEE. The CDR3 runs to 15 residues. The CDR3 region has the DNA TGTGCCAGCAGCGTAGAGGGTAATACGTTAGACACCATATATTTT. Residues: CASSVEGNTLDTIYF.

Concerning this clonotype itself: With a much larger clone just one base away, this may be a read error. The V gene is TRBV29-1, the J gene TRBJ2-3; 7 bases agree with TRBD2. Germline lookup yields CDR1 SQVTM and CDR2 ANQGSEA. Unmatched junction bases numbered 3, after V lost 1 base and J lost 2 bases. This CDR3 region has 14 residues. The CDR3 protein is CSVEAGGPTDTQYF. The CDR3 DNA reads TGCAGCGTTGAAGCGGGAGGACCCACAGATACGCAGTATTTT.

The V and J genes are TRBV29-1 and TRBJ2-1; 8 bases fit TRBD1. The length of the CDR3 is 12 residues. Looked up from germline, CDR1 is SQVTM and CDR2 is ANQGSEA. The V gene end was trimmed by 7 bases and the J gene end by 8 bases; junction bases not matched to a gene: 7. CDR3 DNA sequence: TGCAGCGGCGCGACAGGGGTCCATGAGCAGTTCTTC. This codes for CSGATGVHEQFF.

This clonotype showed up just a few times. The V and J genes are TRBV10-3 and TRBJ1-2; maybe TRBD1 (6 bases). The germline CDR1 and CDR2 sequences are ENHRY and SYGVKD. The V gene lost 7 bases and the J gene lost 5 bases, with 17 bases spanning the gap. The CDR3 spans 14 residues. The CDR3 region is CAIKLGTGSYGYTF. The CDR3 DNA sequence: TGTGCCATCAAGCTCGGCACAGGGAGTTATGGCTACACCTTC.

This clonotype has a handful of counts. The chain has TRBV7-2 and TRBJ2-1; D is undetermined. In germline, CDR1 is SGHTA, CDR2 FQGNSA. V lost 6 bases and J lost 10, with 16 bases in between. This CDR3 has 13 amino acids. The CDR3 DNA sequence: TGTGCCAGCAGGTCCACACTTGTGGGGGAGCAGTTCTTC. Protein: CASRSTLVGEQFF. Together with reference TRBV7-2 and TRBJ2-1, the CDR3 gives the full variable domain: GAGVSQSPSNKVTEKGKDVELRCDPISGHTALYWYRQSLGQGLEFLIYFQGNSAPDKSGLPSDRFSAERTGGSVSTLTIQRTQQEDSAVYLCASRSTLVGEQFFGPGTRLTVL.

This clonotype came up a few times. The chain uses TRBV28 and TRBJ2-7; D might be TRBD2 (5 bases). This CDR3 is built from 14 residues. The V and J ends lost 7 bases and 2 bases respectively, with 15 bases between them. The germline V gene has CDR1 MDHEN and CDR2 SYDVKM. The CDR3 DNA is TGTGCCAGCATTCCCGTCCGGGGAGCCTACGAGCAGTACTTC. Protein: CASIPVRGAYEQYF.

This clonotype was observed a handful of times. The V gene is TRBV29-1, the J gene TRBJ2-3; D may match TRBD1 or TRBD2 (6 bases each). Germline lookup yields CDR1 SQVTM and CDR2 ANQGSEA. The CDR3 spans 14 residues. Trimming shortened V by 2 bases and J by 6 bases, and 15 bases separated the two germline ends. The CDR3 sequence: CSVEPGGPGDTQYF. CDR3 bases: TGCAGCGTTGAACCTGGGGGGCCGGGGGATACGCAGTATTTT.

This clonotype occurred a few times. This chain uses TRBV29-1 with TRBJ2-1; TRBD2 agrees at 8 bases. This CDR3 has 16 amino acids. Per the germline V gene, CDR1 is SQVTM and CDR2 is ANQGSEA. V shed 7 bases, J shed 8 bases, and the junction held 19 bases outside the gene matches. The CDR3 sequence: CSAPRLGGLAFDEQFF. CDR3 nucleotides: TGCAGCGCTCCACGTCTGGGAGGACTAGCTTTCGATGAGCAGTTCTTC.

The chain recombines TRBV18 with TRBJ1-1; TRBD1 agrees at 8 bases. Trimming at V came to 4 bases and at J to 0 bases, leaving 7 bases not matched to a gene. The CDR3 runs 16 residues. CDR1 and CDR2 from the germline V gene are KGHSH and LQKENI. The CDR3 loop reads CASSRQGPDMNTEAFF. The CDR3 DNA follows: TGTGCCAGCTCACGACAGGGGCCCGATATGAACACTGAAGCTTTCTTT.

The chain has TRBV6-4 and TRBJ1-5; possible D gene TRBD1, 5 bases. The length of the CDR3 is 11 residues. CDR1 is MRHNA, CDR2 SNTAGT, per germline. Trimming stripped 10 bases from V and 4 bases from J, with 8 bases between. CDR3 residues: CAKTGNQPQHF. The CDR3 nucleotides read TGTGCCAAAACAGGAAATCAGCCCCAGCATTTT.

This chain links TRBV5-6 with TRBJ1-2; TRBD1 agrees at 7 bases. The J segment lost 4 bases and the V segment lost 4 bases, leaving 13 bases of the junction unmatched. The CDR3 consists of 16 residues. CDR1 SGHDT and CDR2 YYEEEE come from the germline V gene. The CDR3 DNA is TGTGCCAGCAGCCCCCGGGACAGTTTTCCCGGCTATGGCTACACCTTC. Its translation: CASSPRDSFPGYGYTF.

This clonotype came up a few times. The chain uses TRBV5-1 and TRBJ2-3, with 8 bases lining up with TRBD2. V was clipped by 4 bases and J by 0 bases; unmatched bases: 7. CDR3 length equals 16 residues. The V gene's germline CDR1 is SGHRS and CDR2 YFSETQ. The CDR3: CASSLQSGRSTDTQYF. CDR3 in DNA: TGCGCCAGCAGCCTTCAAAGCGGGAGAAGCACAGATACGCAGTATTTT. The whole variable domain, remainder taken from reference TRBV5-1 and TRBJ2-3, is KAGVTQTPRYLIKTRGQQVTLSCSPISGHRSVSWYQQTPGQGLQFLFEYFSETQRNKGNFPGRFSGRQFSNSRSEMNVSTLELGDSALYLCASSLQSGRSTDTQYFGPGTRLTVL.

V usage is TRBV12-3 or TRBV12-4 and J usage is TRBJ1-1; no definite D call. The CDR3 is 17 residues long. The V end was cut by 7 bases, the J end by 1 base, with 22 bases between. CDR3: CASTRSNNPNWNTEAFF. CDR3 nucleotides: TGTGCCAGCACCCGTTCAAACAACCCGAACTGGAACACTGAAGCTTTCTTT.

The chain couples TRBV4-2 to TRBJ2-1, with a possible D match to TRBD2 (6 bases). The CDR3 is 17 amino acids. From germline, CDR1 is LGHNA and CDR2 YNFKEQ. Between the trimmed V and J ends, which lost 0 bases and 0 bases, there was a span of 12 bases. CDR3 loop: CASSQDRGLDSYNEQFF. DNA of the CDR3: TGTGCCAGCAGCCAAGATAGGGGACTTGACTCCTACAATGAGCAGTTCTTC.

This chain uses TRBV20-1 with TRBJ2-3; 14 bases agree with TRBD2. The CDR3 covers 15 residues. V gave up 5 bases and J gave up 5 bases; unmatched junction bases: 6. Germline V CDR1 and CDR2: DFQATT, SNEGSKA (reference sequence). CDR3 nucleotides: TGCAGTGCTCGGACTAGCGGGAGGTCAGGAGATACGCAGTATTTT. It encodes CSARTSGRSGDTQYF.

This clonotype occurred many times. The V gene is TRBV12-3 or TRBV12-4, the J gene TRBJ2-7; D tentatively fits TRBD1 or TRBD2 (5 bases each). There are 15 residues in the CDR3. V was cut by 5 bases and J by 5 bases, with 19 bases left in between. The CDR3 reads CASSVGVGLANEQYF. CDR3 bases: TGTGCCAGCAGTGTGGGAGTGGGGCTAGCCAACGAGCAGTACTTC.